The present TCR beta chain was sequenced within a study of OX40 agonist ivuxolimab in advanced cancers. V was pared by 0 bases and J by 6 bases, with 9 bases between. The CDR3 is 14 amino acids. Germline V gene sequence: CDR1 SGHTA, CDR2 FQGTGA. Method: immunoSEQ multiplex PCR; TCRdb's copy keeps in-frame clones and lacks some. In the table there are about 79,000 clones, approximately 85% of which are singletons. Blood sampling was done at baseline, cycle 4 day 1, and cycle 7 day 1. The clonotype comes from an adult with an advanced solid tumor such as melanoma, head and neck, liver or kidney cancer. Sequencing used CD4+ or CD8+ T cells sorted from blood, obtained in a trial of the OX40 agonist ivuxolimab. The chain has TRBV7-3 and TRBJ2-1, with D uncertain. The CDR3 loop reads CASSLTPQTNEQFF. DNA of the CDR3: TGTGCCAGCAGCTTAACTCCTCAGACCAATGAGCAGTTCTTC.